The entry that follows covers one T cell receptor beta chain sequence. The sample belongs to a study of T cells in tuberculosis. Study at large: Blood was taken before or within 7 days of anti-tuberculosis therapy.

Trimming removed 0 bases from V and 2 bases from J, with 11 bases in between. Germline CDR1 SGHNT, CDR2 YYREEE (reference sequence). The CDR3 totals 16 residues. The time point was: new active TB diagnosis, blood taken before or within 7 days of starting treatment. Sequencing was performed with immunoSEQ multiplex PCR; in TCRdb, only in-frame clones are kept and a portion is missing. This repertoire shows 40,000 or so clones, 94% found once; its top ten account for approximately 4.3%. The chain is built from TRBV5-4 and TRBJ2-2; D is uncertain. The receptor's source is an adult with tuberculosis. The specimen was PBMCs, collected at tuberculosis diagnosis. CDR3 sequence (DNA): TGTGCCAGCAGCTTGGAATTCGGCGGAAACACCGGGGAGCTGTTTTTT. Its translation is CASSLEFGGNTGELFF.